The next 23 T cell receptor beta chains were all read from a single sample in a study of blood T cell repertoires in COVID-19. Repertoires were generated with immunoSEQ multiplex PCR, while TCRdb's copy carries only in-frame clones and drops some. Of about 230,000 clones listed, 81% were seen once; the top ten hold about 8%. Material for sequencing was peripheral blood. The receptor source for this set is a woman over 75 with acute or convalescent COVID-19.

The chain combines TRBV19 with TRBJ2-1, with TRBD2 matching 8 bases. Germline assignment: CDR1 LNHDA and CDR2 SQIVND (reference sequence). V lost 7 bases and J lost 7; bases outside the gene matches: 6. CDR3 length: 13 residues. The CDR3 is CASTLAGRNEQFF. CDR3 in DNA: TGTGCCAGTACTTTAGCGGGGCGGAATGAGCAGTTCTTC.

CDR3 DNA sequence: TGTGCCAGCAGCTTAGGCGGGGTGGACAATGAGCAGTTCTTC. This gives the protein CASSLGGVDNEQFF. The chain joins TRBV7-7 to TRBJ2-1, with TRBD2 as a possible D gene (6 bases). CDR3 length: 14 amino acids. Germline V gives CDR1 SSHAT, CDR2 FNYEAQ (reference sequence). Trimming left V 1 base short and J 5 bases short, with 9 bases between.

The chain links TRBV6-6 to TRBJ1-1; TRBD1 matches 9 bases. The CDR3 is 16 amino acids. Germline assignment: CDR1 MNHNY and CDR2 SVGAGI (reference sequence). The V segment lost 0 bases and the J segment 6 bases; nucleotides outside the gene matches: 8. CDR3 amino acids: CASSYSRDRVLSEAFF. CDR3 in DNA: TGTGCCAGCAGTTACTCCCGGGACAGGGTTTTATCTGAAGCTTTCTTT.

This chain connects TRBV9 to TRBJ1-6, with D hard to call. CDR1 SGDLS and CDR2 YYNGEE come from the germline V gene. Deletions cut 0 bases from V and 7 bases from J, with 5 bases between. The CDR3 extends over 13 amino acids. The CDR3 DNA is TGTGCCAGCAGCGTAGATATGAATTCACCCCTCCACTTT. Translation gives CASSVDMNSPLHF. The full variable domain, rest sourced from reference TRBV9 and TRBJ1-6, is DSGVTQTPKHLITATGQRVTLRCSPRSGDLSVYWYQQSLDQGLQFLIQYYNGEERAKGNILERFSAQQFPDLHSELNLSSLELGDSALYFCASSVDMNSPLHFGNGTRLTVT.

The chain combines TRBV5-4 with TRBJ1-6; tentatively, D is TRBD1 (5 bases). Per the germline V gene, CDR1 is SGHNT and CDR2 is YYREEE (reference sequence). The V gene lost 4 bases and the J gene lost 2 bases, with 16 bases spanning the gap. The CDR3 extends over 17 amino acids. The DNA of the CDR3 is TGTGCCAGCAGCCCCGGGGGGACGTTTGCCTATAATTCACCCCTCCACTTT. Translated, it gives CASSPGGTFAYNSPLHF.

The chain employs TRBV3-1 (or the pseudogene TRBV3-2) and TRBJ1-2; 8 nucleotides match TRBD1. The germline CDR1 and CDR2 sequences are LGHDT and YNNKEL (reference sequence). The CDR3 totals 15 residues. Germline trimming cut 3 bases from V and 4 bases from J; bases unmatched to any gene: 7. The CDR3 sequence is CASSQSRGRSYGYTF. In DNA, the CDR3 is TGTGCCAGCAGCCAGAGCAGGGGGCGCAGCTATGGCTACACCTTC.

This clone was detected once. The rearrangement joins TRBV15 to TRBJ1-3, with D perhaps matching TRBD1 (5 bases). Germline CDR1 reads LNHNV; CDR2 reads YYDKDF (reference sequence). This CDR3 is built from 15 residues. Trimming took off 0 bases at V and 2 bases at J, with 8 bases between the two ends. CDR3 residues: CATSRETGAGNTIYF. The DNA for the CDR3 is TGTGCCACCAGCAGAGAAACAGGAGCTGGAAACACCATATATTTT.

The count of this clone is one. The chain is built from TRBV6-6 and TRBJ1-5; D uncertain. The germline V and J ends were trimmed by 6 bases and 6 bases, with 9 bases remaining between them. Germline loops: CDR1 MNHNY, CDR2 SVGAGI (reference sequence). The CDR3 sequence is 12 residues long. The CDR3 DNA reads TGTGCCAGCAGCTCTAGAGGTCAGCCCCAGCATTTT. This sequence encodes CASSSRGQPQHF.

The genes are TRBV2 and TRBJ2-2, with TRBD1 identical over 7 bases. The CDR3 is 16 amino acids. Germline V gene data show CDR1 as SNHLY and CDR2 as FYNNEI. Trimming removed 7 bases from V and 0 bases from J; junction bases left unmatched: 8. CDR3 in amino acids: CASKETGTANTGELFF. The CDR3 DNA reads as TGTGCCAGCAAAGAGACCGGGACAGCGAACACCGGGGAGCTGTTTTTT.

The chain couples TRBV19 to TRBJ2-3; D is possibly TRBD2 (6 bases). V gave up 11 bases and J gave up 0 bases, with 15 bases separating them. The CDR3 runs 14 residues. Germline V lookup: CDR1 LNHDA, CDR2 SQIVND (reference sequence). CDR3: CASSVDPSTDTQYF. The CDR3, as DNA: TGTGCCTCTAGCGTAGACCCTAGCACAGATACGCAGTATTTT.

The chain couples TRBV7-8 to TRBJ2-5, with 9 nucleotides matching TRBD2. Germline CDR1 is SGHVS and CDR2 is FQNEAQ. J lost 5 bases, V lost 0 bases, and 4 bases had no gene match. The CDR3 length is 15 residues. This CDR3 is CASSLALAGSETQYF. The CDR3 DNA follows: TGTGCCAGCAGCTTAGCCCTAGCGGGGAGCGAGACCCAGTACTTC.

J is TRBJ2-7 and V is TRBV11-2; 12 bases line up with TRBD1. CDR1 SGHAT and CDR2 FQNNGV come from the germline V gene. The CDR3 totals 15 residues. Trimming took 5 bases from V and 4 from J; bases not matched to a gene: 6. CDR3 residues: CASSEGTGGGYEQYF. CDR3 bases: TGTGCCAGCAGCGAGGGGACAGGGGGCGGGTACGAGCAGTACTTC.

The rearrangement joins TRBV20-1 to TRBJ2-7, with 7 bases that match TRBD1. Germline assignment: CDR1 DFQATT and CDR2 SNEGSKA (reference sequence). The CDR3 consists of 11 residues. The J segment lost 7 bases and the V segment lost 4 bases, leaving 4 bases of the junction unmatched. CDR3: CSAKQGREQYF. The CDR3 nucleotides read TGCAGTGCTAAACAGGGGCGGGAGCAGTACTTC.

This clone occurred once. This chain connects TRBV9 to TRBJ1-1; TRBD1 agrees at 8 bases. The J segment lost 1 base and the V segment lost 3 bases, leaving 2 bases of the junction unmatched. The CDR3 totals 14 residues. Germline-derived CDR1 and CDR2 are SGDLS and YYNGEE. The CDR3 sequence: CASSAGQGNTEAFF. DNA for the CDR3: TGTGCCAGCAGCGCTGGACAGGGGAACACTGAAGCTTTCTTT.

This chain connects TRBV19 to TRBJ2-6, with a tentative D call TRBD1 (5 bases). Trimming shortened V by 1 base and J by 0 bases, and 7 bases separated the two germline ends. Per the germline V gene, CDR1 is LNHDA and CDR2 is SQIVND (reference sequence). The CDR3 sequence is 16 residues long. CDR3 in amino acids: CASSIGQNSGANVLTF. The CDR3 DNA follows: TGTGCCAGTAGTATAGGACAGAACTCTGGGGCCAACGTCCTGACTTTC.

This rearrangement joins TRBV5-4 to TRBJ2-5; 7 bases match TRBD2. Per germline, CDR1 SGHNT and CDR2 YYREEE (reference sequence). The CDR3 is 14 residues long. The J segment lost 5 bases and the V segment lost 4 bases, leaving 8 bases of the junction unmatched. Here the CDR3 reads CASSQSWGGETQYF. CDR3 in DNA: TGTGCCAGCAGCCAATCGTGGGGGGGTGAGACCCAGTACTTC.

This clone was recorded a few times. This rearrangement joins TRBV14 to TRBJ1-2; no definite D call. Germline V gives CDR1 SGHDN, CDR2 FVKESK. Trimming stripped 5 bases from V and 7 bases from J, with 29 bases between. This CDR3 has 18 residues. CDR3 DNA sequence: TGTGCCAGCAGCTCACTAAAATTAACACCACCGGGAATGGCTGGCTACACCTTC. It is translated as CASSSLKLTPPGMAGYTF.

CDR3 bases: TGTGCCAGCAGTTTGGACAGGGTGGGTGAGCAGTTCTTC. It translates to CASSLDRVGEQFF. This chain connects TRBV27 to TRBJ2-1; 8 bases line up with TRBD1. V gave up 3 bases and J gave up 9 bases; unmatched junction bases: 4. The CDR3 consists of 13 residues. The V gene's germline CDR1 is MNHEY and CDR2 SMNVEV (reference sequence).

This sequence joins TRBV11-2 and TRBJ2-7; D possibly corresponds to TRBD2 (6 bases). The CDR3 spans 14 residues. Germline CDR1 and CDR2: SGHAT and FQNNGV. V was shortened by 0 bases and J by 6 bases, with 12 bases between the two germline ends. DNA for the CDR3: TGTGCCAGCAGCTTAGATGGGGGACTTAGCGAGCAGTACTTC. This codes for CASSLDGGLSEQYF.

V is TRBV9 and J is TRBJ1-1; no reliable D call. Germline lookup yields CDR1 SGDLS and CDR2 YYNGEE. Trimming shortened V by 4 bases and J by 7 bases, and 11 bases separated the two germline ends. This CDR3 is 12 amino acids long. CDR3: CASSRGRGEAFF. Here the CDR3 DNA reads TGTGCCAGCAGCCGCGGGAGAGGTGAAGCTTTCTTT.

J is TRBJ2-3 and V is TRBV13; TRBD2 matches at 11 bases. The CDR3 has 20 amino acids. CDR1 and CDR2 from the germline V gene are PRHDT and FYEKMQ (reference sequence). Losses at the gene ends were 5 bases for V and 2 bases for J; bases not matched to a gene: 18. In DNA, the CDR3 is TGTGCCAGCAGCCCCCGCCATAGCGGGGGGGTTGATATTTACACAGATACGCAGTATTTT. It codes for CASSPRHSGGVDIYTDTQYF.

This chain joins TRBV28 and TRBJ2-3; D call uncertain. From germline, CDR1 is MDHEN and CDR2 SYDVKM. V was pared by 3 bases and J by 6 bases, with 10 bases between. The CDR3 spans 13 residues. The CDR3 DNA is TGTGCCAGCAGTTTCATCGAGCCGGATACGCAGTATTTT. It specifies CASSFIEPDTQYF.

This chain links TRBV6-5 with TRBJ2-5, with TRBD1 identical over 10 bases. J gave up 4 bases and V 4 bases, and 9 bases lay outside the gene matches. The germline V gene has CDR1 MNHEY and CDR2 SVGAGI. This CDR3 contains 16 residues. The CDR3 nucleotides read TGTGCCAGCAGTTCGAGGACAGGGGGGGCAAGAGAGACCCAGTACTTC. This sequence encodes CASSSRTGGARETQYF.